Sequencing of this T cell receptor beta chain was carried out in a study of blood T cell repertoires in COVID-19. Sequencing used immunoSEQ multiplex PCR; TCRdb keeps in-frame clones, though not all of them. The sample lists about 130,000 clones; about 80% were seen once. CDR3 length equals 13 residues. V gave up 6 bases and J gave up 3 bases, with 12 bases separating them. Germline CDR1 and CDR2: MNHEY and SVGAGI. This sequence originates from a middle-aged man who had recovered from COVID-19. The chain is built from TRBV6-5 and TRBJ2-7, with a weak D call TRBD1 (6 bases). The sequenced material came from PBMCs or T cells enriched from blood (not recorded which). CDR3 residues: CASSREQGYEQYF. CDR3 coding DNA: TGTGCCAGCAGCCGAGAACAGGGCTACGAGCAGTACTTC.